These 30 T cell receptor beta chains share one sample of origin, sequenced in a study of patients and donors after allogeneic stem cell transplantation. Using its own MiXCR run on the RT-PCR reads, TCRdb lists one record per CDR3 protein. The sample yields about 16,000 distinct CDR3 sequences, roughly a quarter seen once. Material: blood, either unsorted or a sorted T cell fraction (not recorded which). The receptor source for this set is a human donor who was either an allogeneic HSCT recipient or a stem cell or donor lymphocyte infusion donor (not recorded which). It is not recorded whose cells these are; they may come from a transplant donor.

The V call is TRBV29-1, the J call TRBJ1-2; 8 nucleotides align to TRBD1. Germline V gene sequence: CDR1 SQVTM, CDR2 ANQGSEA. This CDR3 comprises 12 residues. The J segment lost 13 bases and the V segment lost 4 bases, leaving 11 bases of the junction unmatched. CDR3: CSVGRQGRNGTF. In DNA form, the CDR3 reads TGCAGCGTTGGAAGACAGGGGCGAAATGGCACCTTC.

This clonotype was recorded many times. The genes are TRBV20-1 and TRBJ1-1; 7 nucleotides agree with TRBD1. J gave up 1 base and V 6 bases, and 5 bases lay outside the gene matches. The CDR3 spans 13 residues. Germline CDR1 reads DFQATT; CDR2 reads SNEGSKA (reference sequence). This chain's CDR3 is CSASTGRNTEAFF. CDR3 bases: TGCAGTGCGTCGACAGGGCGGAACACTGAAGCTTTCTTT.

The chain combines TRBV5-1 with TRBJ2-3; D is ambiguous. This CDR3 spans 14 amino acids. V lost 0 bases to trimming and J lost 2 bases, with 7 bases between them. Germline V gives CDR1 SGHRS, CDR2 YFSETQ. CDR3 bases: TGCGCCAGCAGCTTGGGACAACTCACAGATACGCAGTATTTT. Protein: CASSLGQLTDTQYF.

This clonotype was seen more than once but under ten times. The rearrangement joins TRBV4-2 to TRBJ2-5; weak D call: TRBD2 (5 bases). The germline CDR1 and CDR2 sequences are LGHNA and YNFKEQ. V dropped 0 bases and J dropped 5 bases, with 19 bases sitting between them. The CDR3 length is 17 residues. DNA of the CDR3: TGTGCCAGCAGCCAAGATTTGAGGTGGCTATCGGGGGAGACCCAGTACTTC. Protein product: CASSQDLRWLSGETQYF.

The chain has TRBV10-3 and TRBJ1-5, with D possibly TRBD1 on 5 matching bases. The ends were cut back, 4 bases at V and 6 bases at J, with 13 bases in the middle. The germline CDR1 and CDR2 sequences are ENHRY and SYGVKD. The CDR3 contains 14 residues. Here the CDR3 reads CAISAGRRGQPQHF. The CDR3 nucleotides are TGTGCCATCAGTGCGGGGCGGCGGGGTCAGCCCCAGCATTTT.

In this sample, this clonotype is medium-sized. The V gene is TRBV3-1, the J gene TRBJ1-2; no clear D gene. Per the germline V gene, CDR1 is LGHDT and CDR2 is YNNKEL (reference sequence). The CDR3 has 14 amino acids. V lost 4 bases and J 3 bases, leaving 12 bases between the germline ends. For the CDR3, the DNA is TGTGCCAGCAGCCCTCCTGACGGTTACTATGGCTACACCTTC. Residues: CASSPPDGYYGYTF.

The V call is TRBV18, the J call TRBJ1-2; 8 bases fit TRBD1. In germline, CDR1 is KGHSH, CDR2 LQKENI. V lost 0 bases and J lost 3; bases outside the gene matches: 3. This CDR3 has 15 amino acids. CDR3 sequence reads: CASSPPGRGHYGYTF. The CDR3 nucleotides read TGTGCCAGCTCACCACCGGGCAGGGGGCACTATGGCTACACCTTC. Complete variable domain (other parts from reference TRBV18 and TRBJ1-2): NAGVMQNPRHLVRRRGQEARLRCSPMKGHSHVYWYRQLPEEGLKFMVYLQKENIIDESGMPKERFSAEFPKEGPSILRIQQVVRGDSAAYFCASSPPGRGHYGYTFGSGTRLTVV.

The rearrangement uses TRBV20-1 and TRBJ1-2; D may be TRBD1 (5 bases). The CDR3 length is 13 residues. Germline V gene lookup returns CDR1 DFQATT and CDR2 SNEGSKA (reference sequence). The V end lost 6 bases, the J end lost 1 base, and 12 bases lay between the germline ends. CDR3 sequence: CSAQTRDNYGYTF. The CDR3 region has the DNA TGCAGTGCCCAGACCAGGGATAACTATGGCTACACCTTC.

This clonotype has just a few counts. The V gene is TRBV9, the J gene TRBJ2-3, with D perhaps given as TRBD1 or TRBD2 (5 bases each). CDR1 is SGDLS, CDR2 YYNGEE, per germline. There are 13 residues in the CDR3. Trimming stripped 5 bases from V and 3 bases from J, with 10 bases between. CDR3 loop: CASRPRGTDTQYF. CDR3 coding DNA: TGTGCCAGCAGGCCGAGGGGTACAGATACGCAGTATTTT.

The chain recombines TRBV5-6 with TRBJ1-1, with 8 bases matching TRBD1. The CDR3 extends over 16 amino acids. V shed 5 bases, J shed 3 bases, and the junction held 12 bases outside the gene matches. Germline V gene lookup returns CDR1 SGHDT and CDR2 YYEEEE. The CDR3 nucleotides read TGTGCCAGCAGTCTTGACAGGGGAAGAAGGTACACTGAAGCTTTCTTT. It yields the protein CASSLDRGRRYTEAFF.

The gene calls are TRBV20-1 and TRBJ1-6; D is uncertain. The CDR3 sequence is 13 residues long. Germline CDR1 and CDR2: DFQATT and SNEGSKA (reference sequence). CDR3 bases: TGCAGCTTTCTCGGCAGGTATAATTCACCCCTCCACTTT. Amino acids: CSFLGRYNSPLHF.

This chain uses TRBV7-9 with TRBJ1-5; no clear D. Trimming took off 5 bases at V and 4 bases at J, with 9 bases between the two ends. CDR3 length equals 13 residues. Germline V gene lookup returns CDR1 SEHNR and CDR2 FQNEAQ (reference sequence). The CDR3 sequence is CASSLMGNQPQHF. CDR3 bases: TGTGCCAGCAGCCTTATGGGGAATCAGCCCCAGCATTTT. The whole variable domain, remainder taken from reference TRBV7-9 and TRBJ1-5, is DTGVSQNPRHKITKRGQNVTFRCDPISEHNRLYWYRQTLGQGPEFLTYFQNEAQLEKSRLLSDRFSAERPKGSFSTLEIQRTEQGDSAMYLCASSLMGNQPQHFGDGTRLSIL.

This clonotype was seen repeatedly, ten times or more. V is TRBV29-1 and J is TRBJ1-1, with D unresolved. Germline CDR1 reads SQVTM; CDR2 reads ANQGSEA. The germline V and J ends were trimmed by 4 bases and 6 bases, with 9 bases remaining between them. The CDR3 covers 11 residues. The CDR3 loop is CSVVSGAEAFF. CDR3 bases: TGCAGCGTTGTTTCGGGAGCTGAAGCTTTCTTT.

V is TRBV4-1 and J is TRBJ2-2; D not resolved. Between the trimmed V and J ends, which lost 0 bases and 3 bases, there was a span of 14 bases. This CDR3 contains 17 residues. Germline V CDR1 and CDR2: MGHRA, YSYEKL. The CDR3 coding sequence is TGCGCCAGCAGCCAAGATAGCTCCTCTTACTACACCGGGGAGCTGTTTTTT. Translating gives CASSQDSSSYYTGELFF.

The rearrangement joins TRBV6-2 or TRBV6-3 to TRBJ2-4, with 8 bases fitting TRBD1. Germline CDR1 MNHEY, CDR2 SVGEGT. V was clipped by 6 bases and J by 10 bases; unmatched bases: 5. The CDR3 spans 12 residues. The CDR3 DNA follows: TGTGCCAGCAGCCACGGACAGGGAATTCAGTACTTC. Its translation: CASSHGQGIQYF.

This clonotype was found a few times. The chain has TRBV20-1 and TRBJ2-2; no firm D call. Germline V gives CDR1 DFQATT, CDR2 SNEGSKA (reference sequence). Trimming took off 2 bases at V and 7 bases at J, with 11 bases between the two ends. This CDR3 has 13 amino acids. The CDR3 coding sequence is TGCAGTGCTAGATGGGGATATGGCGGGGAGCTGTTTTTT. Amino acids: CSARWGYGGELFF.

This chain connects TRBV29-1 to TRBJ2-5; a possible D gene is TRBD1 (5 bases). Germline V gives CDR1 SQVTM, CDR2 ANQGSEA. V lost 0 bases to trimming and J lost 7 bases, with 15 bases between them. The CDR3 contains 14 residues. Here the CDR3 DNA reads TGCAGCGTTGAAGATCGGCAGGGTTGGGGGACCCAGTACTTC. It encodes CSVEDRQGWGTQYF. Full variable domain (outside the CDR3, taken from reference TRBV29-1 and TRBJ2-5): SAVISQKPSRDICQRGTSLTIQCQVDSQVTMMFWYRQQPGQSLTLIATANQGSEATYESGFVIDKFPISRPNLTFSTLTVSNMSPEDSSIYLCSVEDRQGWGTQYFGPGTRLLVL.

The chain combines TRBV12-3 or TRBV12-4 with TRBJ1-4; 7 bases agree with TRBD1. After removal of 7 bases from V and 9 bases from J, the junction contained 8 bases not matched to a gene. This CDR3 has 13 residues. As DNA, the CDR3 is TGTGCCAGCACCCCGGGACAGCAACAAAAACTGTTTTTT. Amino acids: CASTPGQQQKLFF.

The CDR3 is CASSPSGRNTEAFF. The CDR3 nucleotides are TGTGCCAGCAGCCCGAGCGGACGGAACACTGAAGCTTTCTTT. V usage is TRBV7-9 and J usage is TRBJ1-1; D call uncertain. From germline, CDR1 is SEHNR and CDR2 FQNEAQ (reference sequence). The CDR3 has 14 residues. Trimming removed 5 bases from V and 1 base from J, with 11 bases in between.

This clonotype was picked up a small number of times. This chain connects TRBV20-1 to TRBJ1-2; tentatively, D is TRBD1 (6 bases). Germline CDR1 DFQATT, CDR2 SNEGSKA (reference sequence). The V gene lost 6 bases and the J gene lost 4 bases, with 21 bases spanning the gap. This CDR3 is built from 15 residues. The CDR3 DNA reads as TGCAGTGCCCCCATGGGGGGCTCAATCCCCTATGGCTACACCTTC. Translating gives CSAPMGGSIPYGYTF.

This clonotype was detected a few times. The chain employs TRBV4-1 and TRBJ1-4; D uncertain. Germline loops: CDR1 MGHRA, CDR2 YSYEKL. This CDR3 comprises 14 residues. Trimming pared 4 bases from V and 5 bases from J, leaving 11 bases between. The CDR3: CASSRWGRNEKLFF. CDR3 nucleotide sequence: TGCGCCAGCAGCCGGTGGGGAAGGAATGAAAAACTGTTTTTT.

The chain recombines TRBV2 with TRBJ2-3; D gene unclear. The germline gives CDR1 SNHLY, CDR2 FYNNEI. CDR3 length equals 15 residues. V was pared by 5 bases and J by 2 bases, with 14 bases between. CDR3 in amino acids: CASSRRGRNTDTQYF. The DNA for the CDR3 is TGTGCCAGCAGTCGACGCGGACGGAACACAGATACGCAGTATTTT. Variable domain in full (rest from reference TRBV2 and TRBJ2-3): EPEVTQTPSHQVTQMGQEVILRCVPISNHLYFYWYRQILGQKVEFLVSFYNNEISEKSEIFDDQFSVERPDGSNFTLKIRSTKLEDSAMYFCASSRRGRNTDTQYFGPGTRLTVL.

J is TRBJ2-1 and V is TRBV10-3; D is possibly TRBD1 (6 bases). The CDR3 sequence is 14 residues long. CDR1 is ENHRY, CDR2 SYGVKD, per germline. V was pared by 4 bases and J by 1 base, with 8 bases between. The CDR3 here is CAISGRGSYNEQFF. CDR3 nucleotides: TGTGCCATCAGTGGCAGGGGATCCTACAATGAGCAGTTCTTC.

The table lists this clonotype with a few counts. The chain employs TRBV27 and TRBJ2-7; the D gene could be TRBD1 or TRBD2 (5 bases each). Germline CDR1 reads MNHEY; CDR2 reads SMNVEV (reference sequence). Trimming cost V 1 base and J 2 bases, with 9 bases left between them. The CDR3 runs 14 residues. The CDR3 region is CASSLWGKAYEQYF. The CDR3 coding sequence is TGTGCCAGCAGTTTATGGGGGAAGGCCTACGAGCAGTACTTC.

The genes are TRBV12-3 or TRBV12-4 and TRBJ2-7; 11 bases are a match to TRBD2. Trimming removed 4 bases from V and 1 base from J; junction bases left unmatched: 9. The length of the CDR3 is 17 residues. The CDR3 bases are TGTGCCAGCAGTTCCACTAGACTAGCGGGGTCTTCCTACGAGCAGTACTTC. Its protein product is CASSSTRLAGSSYEQYF.

The V call is TRBV12-3 or TRBV12-4, the J call TRBJ1-2, with a possible D match to TRBD1 (5 bases). V dropped 5 bases and J dropped 1 base, with 8 bases sitting between them. The CDR3 spans 13 residues. For the CDR3, the DNA is TGTGCCAGCAGTCCTCAGGGTAACTATGGCTACACCTTC. Translated, it gives CASSPQGNYGYTF.

The chain has TRBV18 and TRBJ1-6, with D possibly being TRBD1 (5 bases). The V gene's germline CDR1 is KGHSH and CDR2 LQKENI. The ends were cut back, 3 bases at V and 10 bases at J, with 13 bases in the middle. The CDR3 has 14 residues. The CDR3 here is CASSPTGWGSPLHF. The CDR3 bases are TGTGCCAGCTCACCGACCGGTTGGGGCTCACCCCTCCACTTT.

This clonotype was detected only a few times. CDR3 sequence: CASSYSDQPQHF. As DNA, the CDR3 is TGTGCCAGCAGTTACTCTGATCAGCCCCAGCATTTT. The rearrangement links TRBV6-6 to TRBJ1-5; D remains unclear. The CDR3 contains 12 residues. CDR1 is MNHNY and CDR2 is SVGAGI in the germline V gene (reference sequence). V dropped 0 bases and J dropped 5 bases, with 2 bases sitting between them.

This clonotype was recorded a few times. V gene TRBV5-5 combines with J gene TRBJ1-5, with D possibly being TRBD1 (6 bases). Trimming removed 6 bases at V and 2 bases at J, with 18 bases between. This CDR3 is 16 amino acids long. CDR1 is SGHKS, CDR2 YYEKEE, per germline (reference sequence). The CDR3 reads CASTLGKPGGNQPQHF. In nucleotides, the CDR3 is TGTGCCAGCACCTTAGGGAAACCAGGGGGCAATCAGCCCCAGCATTTT.

The chain carries TRBV3-1 and TRBJ2-7; D is tentatively TRBD1 or TRBD2 (6 bases each). In germline, CDR1 is LGHDT, CDR2 YNNKEL (reference sequence). The CDR3 length is 13 residues. The V gene lost 0 bases and the J gene lost 5 bases, with 8 bases spanning the gap. The CDR3, as DNA: TGTGCCAGCAGCCAAGAGGGGGGCCACGAGCAGTACTTC. Translation: CASSQEGGHEQYF.